The rows below give T cell receptor beta chains drawn from one sample of a study of blood T cells in healthy people across ages. Each CDR3 protein is one row after TCRdb ran MiXCR on the 5' RACE reads. This table holds around 500,000 distinct CDR3 sequences, 25% to 35% found once. The data were also submitted as part of a second study, on T cells of mothers and their children.

Sequenced input: blood. These receptor sequences come from a boy aged 2 to 9 in good health. The conserved cysteine and the conserved F or W are not part of the CDR3 here. Each record gives: V gene, clone size, J gene, CDR3 length, CDR3 protein. Size is omitted from some rows. Given values are once, few, many or a class for expanded clones.

v_gene: TRBV4-1
abundance: few
j_gene: TRBJ2-5
len: 11
CDR3aa: ASSQEGGQTQY

v_gene: TRBV7-2
abundance: NA
j_gene: TRBJ2-4
len: 13
CDR3aa: ASSLVGTPDNIQY

v_gene: TRBV27
abundance: NA
j_gene: TRBJ1-2
len: 11
CDR3aa: ASSFTARYGYT

v_gene: TRBV10-3
abundance: few
j_gene: TRBJ2-7
len: 10
CDR3aa: AISGRGYEQY

v_gene: TRBV4-3
abundance: NA
j_gene: TRBJ2-3
len: 15
CDR3aa: ASSQDRLAGGTDTQY

v_gene: TRBV25-1
abundance: NA
j_gene: TRBJ2-3
len: 13
CDR3aa: ASSEYLRGTDTQY

v_gene: TRBV21-1
abundance: NA
j_gene: TRBJ1-2
len: 9
CDR3aa: ASSPAFGGT

v_gene: TRBV21-1
abundance: few
j_gene: NA
len: 18
CDR3aa: ASSKVSGGKRIRKTYEQY

v_gene: TRBV20-1
abundance: NA
j_gene: TRBJ1-2
len: 11
CDR3aa: SASGGPGYGYT

v_gene: TRBV5-1
abundance: NA
j_gene: TRBJ2-7
len: 13
CDR3aa: ASSLGSRTDYEQY

v_gene: TRBV29-1
abundance: NA
j_gene: TRBJ2-1
len: 10
CDR3aa: SGVAGEGEQF

v_gene: TRBV20-1
abundance: few
j_gene: TRBJ1-4
len: 10
CDR3aa: SAGAVNEKLF

v_gene: TRBV30
abundance: few
j_gene: TRBJ2-5
len: 10
CDR3aa: AWSVQSETQY

v_gene: TRBV29-1
abundance: few
j_gene: TRBJ1-1
len: 11
CDR3aa: SVARGFRTEAF

v_gene: TRBV6-2/TRBV6-3
abundance: NA
j_gene: TRBJ1-5
len: 11
CDR3aa: ASSYDSNQPQH

v_gene: TRBV10-3
abundance: many
j_gene: TRBJ2-1
len: 11
CDR3aa: AVSGRISNEQF

v_gene: TRBV6-5
abundance: few
j_gene: TRBJ2-5
len: 15
CDR3aa: ASSYKPGGWVQETQY

v_gene: TRBV10-3
abundance: few
j_gene: TRBJ1-5
len: 13
CDR3aa: AISPGHSSNQPQH

v_gene: TRBV11-2
abundance: NA
j_gene: TRBJ2-7
len: 12
CDR3aa: ASSSRGTGYEQY

v_gene: TRBV7-2
abundance: NA
j_gene: TRBJ1-4
len: 16
CDR3aa: ASSLGTSGLWENEKLF

v_gene: TRBV7-9
abundance: many
j_gene: TRBJ2-1
len: 10
CDR3aa: ASSHFGGAQF

v_gene: TRBV29-1
abundance: NA
j_gene: TRBJ2-5
len: 9
CDR3aa: SVAGEKTQY

v_gene: TRBV6-5
abundance: NA
j_gene: TRBJ2-1
len: 11
CDR3aa: ASGKGQNNEQF

v_gene: TRBV9
abundance: NA
j_gene: TRBJ1-2
len: 11
CDR3aa: ASSVGRSRGYT

v_gene: TRBV28
abundance: NA
j_gene: TRBJ1-5
len: 14
CDR3aa: ASSLGDSLSNQPQH

v_gene: TRBV2
abundance: few
j_gene: TRBJ1-2
len: 9
CDR3aa: ASSGVAGYT

v_gene: TRBV3-1
abundance: NA
j_gene: TRBJ2-5
len: 14
CDR3aa: ASSRRTSGAVETQY

v_gene: TRBV9
abundance: NA
j_gene: TRBJ1-2
len: 15
CDR3aa: ASSVGQVRQFGSGYT

v_gene: TRBV6-2/TRBV6-3
abundance: NA
j_gene: TRBJ2-1
len: 10
CDR3aa: AISPGDNEQF

v_gene: TRBV4-2
abundance: NA
j_gene: TRBJ2-5
len: 14
CDR3aa: ASSQGVLAGGETQY

v_gene: TRBV28
abundance: NA
j_gene: TRBJ1-1
len: 12
CDR3aa: ASSARGAGTEAF

v_gene: TRBV10-3
abundance: NA
j_gene: TRBJ1-1
len: 13
CDR3aa: AISEGNFLNTEAF

v_gene: TRBV5-1
abundance: NA
j_gene: TRBJ2-1
len: 12
CDR3aa: ASSFNAEYGEQF

v_gene: TRBV7-9
abundance: few
j_gene: TRBJ2-7
len: 14
CDR3aa: ASSSLLAGAPEEQY

v_gene: TRBV14
abundance: NA
j_gene: NA
len: 13
CDR3aa: ASSAYVGILYEQY

v_gene: TRBV4-2
abundance: few
j_gene: TRBJ1-5
len: 14
CDR3aa: ASSQVSGTGNQPQH

v_gene: TRBV7-2
abundance: few
j_gene: TRBJ2-5
len: 14
CDR3aa: ASSSSGTGTEETQY

v_gene: TRBV18
abundance: NA
j_gene: TRBJ2-7
len: 10
CDR3aa: ASSPATREQY

v_gene: TRBV7-9
abundance: few
j_gene: TRBJ2-7
len: 16
CDR3aa: ASSRRGFPKRLNYEQY

v_gene: TRBV4-3
abundance: NA
j_gene: TRBJ1-2
len: 13
CDR3aa: ASSLGTGRGYGYT

v_gene: TRBV20-1
abundance: NA
j_gene: TRBJ2-7
len: 10
CDR3aa: SVRGLSYEQY

v_gene: TRBV28
abundance: few
j_gene: TRBJ2-1
len: 9
CDR3aa: ASRWRYEQF

v_gene: TRBV5-5
abundance: few
j_gene: TRBJ2-5
len: 14
CDR3aa: ASATVSAWPRETQY

v_gene: TRBV6-2/TRBV6-3
abundance: NA
j_gene: TRBJ2-7
len: 14
CDR3aa: ASSYLFGGTGSEQY

v_gene: TRBV12-3/TRBV12-4
abundance: NA
j_gene: TRBJ2-1
len: 10
CDR3aa: ASSLPVDEQF

v_gene: TRBV28
abundance: NA
j_gene: NA
len: 12
CDR3aa: ASSLAGDLNEQF

v_gene: TRBV29-1
abundance: NA
j_gene: TRBJ1-4
len: 10
CDR3aa: SVGQGSEKLF

v_gene: TRBV7-6
abundance: NA
j_gene: TRBJ1-1
len: 10
CDR3aa: ASSARGAEAF

v_gene: TRBV6-1
abundance: NA
j_gene: TRBJ2-3
len: 13
CDR3aa: ASSERGASTDTQY

v_gene: TRBV27
abundance: NA
j_gene: TRBJ2-4
len: 18
CDR3aa: ASSQTGQTSVMLAKNIQY

v_gene: TRBV7-8
abundance: NA
j_gene: NA
len: 11
CDR3aa: ASSLNRVGEQF

v_gene: TRBV7-9
abundance: NA
j_gene: TRBJ2-5
len: 17
CDR3aa: ASSLRWTGEQNTQETQY